These 3 T cell receptor beta chains were sequenced from one sample in a study of blood T cell repertoires in COVID-19. Method: immunoSEQ multiplex PCR; TCRdb's copy keeps in-frame clones and lacks some. The sample has more than 250,000 clones, more than 70% seen once. The source material was peripheral blood. All receptors derive from a man younger than 30 who had recovered from COVID-19.

This clone has a single count. The chain recombines TRBV7-9 with TRBJ1-1, with D unclear. This CDR3 has 12 amino acids. The V and J ends lost 5 bases and 8 bases respectively, with 12 bases between them. Looked up from germline, CDR1 is SEHNR and CDR2 is FQNEAQ (reference sequence). The CDR3 here is CASSPGLPEAFF. The DNA of the CDR3 is TGTGCCAGCAGCCCCGGACTGCCGGAAGCTTTCTTT.

The chain recombines TRBV6-5 with TRBJ2-1, with D maybe TRBD1 (6 bases). CDR1 MNHEY and CDR2 SVGAGI come from the germline V gene. The CDR3 totals 15 residues. V was clipped by 7 bases and J by 0 bases, with 13 bases between them. The CDR3: CASTAGTSSYNEQFF. The DNA of the CDR3 is TGTGCCAGCACCGCCGGGACATCCTCCTACAATGAGCAGTTCTTC.

This clone was seen a single time. CDR3 nucleotides: TGTGCCAGCAGCCCAAGGGACAGGGGGTACACTGAAGCTTTCTTT. This gives the protein CASSPRDRGYTEAFF. The J gene is TRBJ1-1, the V gene TRBV7-8; 11 bases are a match to TRBD1. This CDR3 is 15 amino acids long. V was pared by 5 bases and J by 3 bases, with 5 bases of the junction left unmatched. Germline-derived CDR1 and CDR2 are SGHVS and FQNEAQ.